A selection of T cell receptor beta chains follows, all from one sample in a study of T cells in Graves' hyperthyroidism and ophthalmopathy. Each CDR3 protein gets one entry after TCRdb re-called the multiplex PCR reads with MiXCR. The table includes fewer than 450,000 distinct CDR3 sequences, roughly 15% detected once. The source material was blood. Receptors originate from a woman aged 55-70 years with Graves' ophthalmopathy. Each CDR3 is given with its conserved first and last residue. D genes are given only for firm matches. Clone sizes are given selectively: once, few, many, or a class where the clone is expanded.

clone_size,v_call,d_call,j_call,cdr3_nt,cdr3_aa
many,TRBV5-1,TRBD2,TRBJ2-3,TGCGCCAGCAGCTTGGAGGCTAGCGGGGCCACAGATACGCAGTATTTT,CASSLEASGATDTQYF
-,TRBV27,TRBD1,TRBJ1-5,TGTGCCAGCAGCCATGGGACAGGGGAATTTCAGCCCCAGCATTTT,CASSHGTGEFQPQHF
many,TRBV27,-,TRBJ1-1,TGTGCCAGCAGTTTATACGGAACAGGGAGGAACACTGAAGCTTTCTTT,CASSLYGTGRNTEAFF
many,TRBV12-3/TRBV12-4,TRBD2,TRBJ2-1,TGTGCCAGCAGCACACCGGGACTAGCATTCAATGAGCAGTTCTTC,CASSTPGLAFNEQFF
many,TRBV12-3/TRBV12-4,TRBD1,TRBJ2-5,TGTGCCAGCAGCTCGGGACAGAACCATCTTCAAGAGACCCAGTACTTC,CASSSGQNHLQETQYF
-,TRBV28,-,TRBJ1-6,TGTGCCAGCAGTTTGGAGCCCGGGGCAGGGAATTCACCCCTCCACTTT,CASSLEPGAGNSPLHF
once,TRBV20-1,TRBD1,TRBJ1-4,TGCAGTGCTAGAGTCCCCGGGACAGGGGCTGGAAAACTGTTTTTT,CSARVPGTGAGKLFF
many,TRBV29-1,-,TRBJ2-5,TGCAGCGTTGAGGGGGCTAGCGGTGTCCCAGAGACCCAGTACTTC,CSVEGASGVPETQYF
many,TRBV27,TRBD1,TRBJ1-2,TGTGCCAGCAGACAACAGGGGCCCGGCGGCTACACCTTC,CASRQQGPGGYTF
many,TRBV5-1,-,TRBJ2-3,TGCGCCAGCAGCCCAGGGACCTGGCTGAATACGCAGTATTTT,CASSPGTWLNTQYF
many,TRBV24-1,TRBD1,TRBJ2-1,TGTGCCACCAGTGATTTTACAGGGGGCTCCTACAATGAGCAGTTCTTC,CATSDFTGGSYNEQFF
-,TRBV5-1,-,TRBJ2-2,TGCGCCAGCAGCTTGGCTAAGAACACCGGGGAGCTGTTTTTT,CASSLAKNTGELFF
many,TRBV27,TRBD1,TRBJ2-4,TGTGCCAGCAGTTCCCGTCCCGGGACAGGGGCGAACATTCAGTACTTC,CASSSRPGTGANIQYF
few,TRBV19,TRBD2,TRBJ2-3,TGTGCCAGTAGTGCGGGACTAGCTACCACAGATACGCAGTATTTT,CASSAGLATTDTQYF
many,TRBV20-1,-,TRBJ2-7,TGCAGTGCTAGAGGGGCTACCTCCTACGAGCAGTACTTC,CSARGATSYEQYF
many,TRBV2,TRBD1,TRBJ1-6,TGTGCCAGCAGTCAACAGGGGATTCTAAATAATTCACCCCTCCACTTT,CASSQQGILNNSPLHF
-,TRBV7-9,-,TRBJ2-3,TGTGCCAGCAGCTCTCCAAAGCAGCGTACCACAGATACGCAGTATTTT,CASSSPKQRTTDTQYF
-,TRBV7-2,-,TRBJ2-7,TGTGCCAGCAGCCCCGGGGCGGGCGGGGCCTACGAGCAGTACTTC,CASSPGAGGAYEQYF
few,TRBV20-1,-,TRBJ2-3,TGCAGTGCTAGAGAGGCGGGACTCCCCACAGATACGCAGTATTTT,CSAREAGLPTDTQYF
few,TRBV15,-,TRBJ2-6,TGTGCCACCAGCAGAGTACGAGGGGCAGGCCTTCTATCTGGGGCCAACGTCCTGACTTTC,CATSRVRGAGLLSGANVLTF
many,TRBV7-9,TRBD2,TRBJ2-1,TGTGCCAGCAGCGCAGTGGCGGGAGACGGGCTGTTCTTC,CASSAVAGDGLFF
few,TRBV11-2,-,TRBJ1-4,TGTGCCAGCAGCTTCTACACCGATGGGCATGAAAAACTGTTTTTT,CASSFYTDGHEKLFF
many,TRBV9,-,TRBJ2-2,TGTGCCAGCAGCGAAACCACCGGGGAGCTGTTTTTT,CASSETTGELFF
-,TRBV11-2,TRBD2,TRBJ2-7,TGTGCCAGCAGCCAAGATGGCCTAGCGGGAGGCGAGCAGTACTTC,CASSQDGLAGGEQYF
many,TRBV12-3/TRBV12-4,TRBD1,TRBJ2-7,TGTGCCAGCAGTCGAGGTGTGGACAGGGCCTCCTACGAGCAGTACTTC,CASSRGVDRASYEQYF
many,TRBV18,-,TRBJ2-2,TGTGCCAGCAGTCCAGACAGGAACACCGGGGAGCTGTTTTTT,CASSPDRNTGELFF
-,TRBV12-3/TRBV12-4,-,TRBJ2-5,TGTGCCAGCAGCTATGCGGAGACCCAGTACTTC,CASSYAETQYF
few,TRBV5-1,-,TRBJ2-2,TGCGCCAGCAGCTTGTCAGGGGAATTCGCCGGGGAGCTGTTTTTT,CASSLSGEFAGELFF
many,TRBV7-9,-,TRBJ2-3,TGTGCCAGCAGTGTCAGAGCAGATACGCAGTATTTT,CASSVRADTQYF
many,TRBV6-6,-,TRBJ2-7,TGTGCCAGCAGTTACGACCCCACCACCGGCTACGAGCAGTACTTC,CASSYDPTTGYEQYF
many,TRBV28,TRBD2,TRBJ2-3,TGTGCCAGCATCCCGTCCGGGACTAGTGTAGATACGCAGTATTTT,CASIPSGTSVDTQYF
many,TRBV18,TRBD1,TRBJ2-2,TGTGCCAGCTCACAGGTGACAGGGAAGGCTGCCGGGGAGCTGTTTTTT,CASSQVTGKAAGELFF
many,TRBV28,TRBD2,TRBJ2-1,TGTGCCAGCACCGAGGGAGGGAATAGGGGCAATGAGCAGTTCTTC,CASTEGGNRGNEQFF
many,TRBV11-3,-,TRBJ2-3,TGTGCCAGCAGCTTAGGGGGGGCTGCAGGAGATACGCAGTATTTT,CASSLGGAAGDTQYF
few,TRBV19,-,TRBJ2-3,TGTGCCAGTGGGGCGGGACATGGCTCCACAGATACGCAGTATTTT,CASGAGHGSTDTQYF
few,TRBV5-6,-,TRBJ1-6,TGTGCCAGCAGCTTGAAGGCAGGGGCGGTCTCACCCCTCCACTTT,CASSLKAGAVSPLHF
many,TRBV5-1,-,TRBJ1-5,TGCGCCAGCAGCGACGACCCCGGTCAGCCCCAGCATTTT,CASSDDPGQPQHF
many,TRBV28,TRBD2,TRBJ2-2,TGTGCCAGCAGTTTTGGAGGGGAGGGGACCGGGGAGCTGTTTTTT,CASSFGGEGTGELFF
once,TRBV20-1,-,TRBJ2-2,TGCAGTGCTCGCCCCCCGGGCACCGGGGAGCTGTTTTTT,CSARPPGTGELFF
many,TRBV13,-,TRBJ2-7,TGTGCCAGCAGCTTCCTAGCTAGGGGGTACGAGCAGTACTTC,CASSFLARGYEQYF
many,TRBV20-1,-,TRBJ1-2,TGCAGTGCCAAGGACGTCAAGAGGAACTATGGCTACACCTTC,CSAKDVKRNYGYTF
once,TRBV20-1,TRBD2,TRBJ2-5,TGCAGTGCACAAGGACTAGCGGGAGGTGGGACCCAGTACTTC,CSAQGLAGGGTQYF
many,TRBV2,-,TRBJ1-5,TGTGCCAGCAGTGAAGCGAGGGGCCCGGCACTCAATCAGCCCCAGCATTTT,CASSEARGPALNQPQHF
many,TRBV28,-,TRBJ2-6,TGTGCCAGCAGTTCCAGTGACAGGTCTGGGGCCAACGTCCTGACTTTC,CASSSSDRSGANVLTF
once,TRBV18,-,TRBJ1-1,TGTGCCAGCTCCCCGAGAGGGCCAGGGCTGAACACTGAAGCTTTCTTT,CASSPRGPGLNTEAFF
few,TRBV27,TRBD1,TRBJ2-1,TGTGCCAGCAGTGACCGGGACAGGCCGGATGAGCAGTTCTTC,CASSDRDRPDEQFF
-,TRBV2,TRBD2,TRBJ2-7,TGTGCCAGCAGCGGACTAGCGGGAGGCAAATACGAGCAGTACTTC,CASSGLAGGKYEQYF
many,TRBV6-1,-,TRBJ2-1,TGTGCCAGCAGTGAAGTAGCGGTGCTTATTTTAGATGAGCAGTTCTTC,CASSEVAVLILDEQFF